This entry lists 21 T cell receptor beta chains sequenced from one sample in a study of blood T cell repertoires in COVID-19 (dated by TCRdb to 2019 to 2021). The library was obtained by the immunoSEQ multiplex PCR assay. The table comes from immuneACCESS by way of TCRdb, which keeps in-frame sequences with V and J called. Part of the clones is missing from these tables; in studies checked, under half for an unresolved V gene and the rest for unknown reasons. This sample lists a few hundred thousand clones; 70% to 90% were detected once. About 4% of the sample is taken by the ten largest. Source material: PBMCs or T cells enriched from blood (not recorded which). All receptors derive from a woman aged 25 to 45 who had been exposed to COVID-19.

The chain employs TRBV12-5 and TRBJ2-5; a possible D gene is TRBD1 (6 bases). The CDR3 covers 10 residues. Germline V gene sequence: CDR1 LGHNT, CDR2 FRNRAP. Between the trimmed V and J ends, which lost 6 bases and 7 bases, there was a span of 6 bases. In nucleotides, the CDR3 is TGTGCTAGTGGCAGGGGGACCCAGTACTTC. Translation: CASGRGTQYF.

The rearrangement links TRBV10-3 to TRBJ1-1; 12 bases agree with TRBD1. V was pared by 6 bases and J by 1 base, with 3 bases of the junction left unmatched. Germline V lookup: CDR1 ENHRY, CDR2 SYGVKD. The CDR3 is 15 residues long. The CDR3 DNA is TGTGCCATCAGCCGGGACAGGGGGCCGAACACTGAAGCTTTCTTT. Its protein is CAISRDRGPNTEAFF.

As concerns this clone: In the same sample, other DNA sequences code for this CDR3. The chain couples TRBV2 to TRBJ1-1, with D hard to call. Between the trimmed V and J ends, which lost 3 bases and 1 base, there was a span of 6 bases. The CDR3 sequence is 13 residues long. Germline V gene sequence: CDR1 SNHLY, CDR2 FYNNEI. Written as DNA, the CDR3 is TGTGCCAGCAGTGAGAGGGAGAACACTGAAGCTTTCTTT. This encodes CASSERENTEAFF. The whole variable domain, remainder taken from reference TRBV2 and TRBJ1-1, is EPEVTQTPSHQVTQMGQEVILRCVPISNHLYFYWYRQILGQKVEFLVSFYNNEISEKSEIFDDQFSVERPDGSNFTLKIRSTKLEDSAMYFCASSERENTEAFFGQGTRLTVV.

The rearrangement joins TRBV5-1 to TRBJ1-4; D is possibly TRBD1 (5 bases). The CDR3 totals 17 residues. The germline CDR1 and CDR2 sequences are SGHRS and YFSETQ. V lost 1 base and J lost 0, with 13 bases in between. The CDR3 sequence: CASSLRALGPTNEKLFF. CDR3 nucleotide sequence: TGCGCCAGCAGCTTGAGGGCTTTGGGGCCAACTAATGAAAAACTGTTTTTT.

This clone was observed a single time. The chain carries TRBV19 and TRBJ1-5, with 7 bases matching TRBD1. Germline CDR1 reads LNHDA; CDR2 reads SQIVND (reference sequence). The CDR3 length is 14 residues. Trimming took 4 bases from V and 7 from J; bases not matched to a gene: 7. The CDR3 nucleotides are TGTGCCAGTAGTACTCCAGGGGACAGACAGCCCCAGCATTTT. This sequence encodes CASSTPGDRQPQHF. The whole variable domain, filled in from reference TRBV19 and TRBJ1-5, reads DGGITQSPKYLFRKEGQNVTLSCEQNLNHDAMYWYRQDPGQGLRLIYYSQIVNDFQKGDIAEGYSVSREKKESFPLTVTSAQKNPTAFYLCASSTPGDRQPQHFGDGTRLSIL.

The V call is TRBV6-2 or TRBV6-3, the J call TRBJ2-3; TRBD2 aligns across 11 bases. V lost 0 bases to trimming and J lost 4 bases; unmatched junction nucleotides: 6. The CDR3 sequence is 17 residues long. Germline CDR1 is MNHEY and CDR2 is SVGEGT. In nucleotides, the CDR3 is TGTGCCAGCAGTTACTCGACTAGCGGGGAGCAGGCAGATACGCAGTATTTT. Translation: CASSYSTSGEQADTQYF.

This clone was observed once. This chain links TRBV18 with TRBJ2-5; D is ambiguous. Trimming took 6 bases from V and 1 from J, leaving 9 bases between them. This CDR3 is built from 13 residues. The germline V gene has CDR1 KGHSH and CDR2 LQKENI. The CDR3 coding sequence is TGTGCCAGCTCCCCCCAGCGCCAAGAGACCCAGTACTTC. Translating it yields CASSPQRQETQYF.

In its sample, this clone was seen a few times. V gene TRBV27 combines with J gene TRBJ2-1; tentatively, D is TRBD2 (7 bases). CDR1 is MNHEY, CDR2 SMNVEV, per germline (reference sequence). Trimming left V 8 bases short and J 3 bases short, with 14 bases between. The CDR3 runs 14 residues. CDR3 bases: TGTGCCAGCGGGGGGGCCCCTAACTACAATGAGCAGTTCTTC. Encoded protein: CASGGAPNYNEQFF.

This chain connects TRBV2 to TRBJ1-4; D may be TRBD1 (6 bases). The CDR3 loop spans 15 amino acids. V dropped 6 bases and J dropped 3 bases, with 14 bases sitting between them. Per germline, CDR1 SNHLY and CDR2 FYNNEI. The CDR3 protein is CASREQGRANEKLFF. CDR3 coding DNA: TGTGCCAGCAGGGAACAGGGCCGAGCTAATGAAAAACTGTTTTTT.

The chain links TRBV6-5 to TRBJ2-5; the D gene is possibly TRBD2 (7 bases). Germline CDR1 is MNHEY and CDR2 is SVGAGI. Trimming stripped 2 bases from V and 3 bases from J, with 16 bases between. The CDR3 has 16 amino acids. The CDR3 region has the DNA TGTGCCAGCAGTTACGGGGGGGCTGAAGGGGAAGAGACCCAGTACTTC. Protein: CASSYGGAEGEETQYF.

The chain is built from TRBV5-6 and TRBJ1-3; D is uncertain. Germline values: CDR1 SGHDT, CDR2 YYEEEE. V was trimmed by 3 bases and J by 2 bases, leaving 12 bases between them. The CDR3 contains 15 residues. CDR3 in DNA: TGTGCCAGCAGCTCTCTTCGGGAGACTGGAAACACCATATATTTT. Its protein is CASSSLRETGNTIYF.

This clone appeared a single time. This chain connects TRBV10-1 to TRBJ1-5, with D possibly matching TRBD1 (5 bases). V dropped 5 bases and J dropped 7 bases, with 21 bases sitting between them. The CDR3 has 16 amino acids. Germline V gene lookup returns CDR1 WNHNN and CDR2 SYGVQD (reference sequence). CDR3 amino acids: CASSTREGIFEQPQHF. The CDR3 DNA is TGCGCCAGCAGTACCCGGGAGGGGATATTCGAGCAGCCCCAGCATTTT.

The V gene is TRBV6-5, the J gene TRBJ1-1; D call uncertain. The V gene's germline CDR1 is MNHEY and CDR2 SVGAGI. This CDR3 has 14 amino acids. Trimming took off 2 bases at V and 10 bases at J, with 17 bases between the two ends. In DNA form, the CDR3 reads TGTGCCAGCAGTTACAGGTTTATCGGGATAGGAGCTTTCTTT. This codes for CASSYRFIGIGAFF.

The chain joins TRBV6-5 to TRBJ1-2, with D perhaps TRBD1 (6 bases). This CDR3 region has 12 residues. V lost 7 bases and J lost 8, with 14 bases in between. Germline-derived CDR1 and CDR2 are MNHEY and SVGAGI. This CDR3 reads CASKRTASGYTF. The DNA for the CDR3 is TGTGCCAGCAAGAGGACAGCAAGCGGCTACACCTTC.

This rearrangement joins TRBV7-6 to TRBJ2-7; 10 bases are shared with TRBD2. V shed 1 base and J 4 bases; nucleotides not matched to a gene: 7. The CDR3 is 16 amino acids. CDR1 SGHVS and CDR2 FNYEAQ come from the germline V gene. This chain's CDR3 is CASSLVRSSGSYEQYF. As DNA, the CDR3 is TGTGCCAGCAGCTTAGTCAGGTCTAGCGGGAGTTACGAGCAGTACTTC.

The gene calls are TRBV30 and TRBJ1-4; no definite D call. This CDR3 is 13 amino acids long. The germline CDR1 and CDR2 sequences are GTSNPN and SVGIG (reference sequence). Trimming shortened V by 5 bases and J by 2 bases, and 9 bases separated the two germline ends. The CDR3 nucleotides read TGTGCCTGGGGAGGGAGGACTAATGAAAAACTGTTTTTT. It translates to CAWGGRTNEKLFF.

This chain links TRBV3-1 (or the pseudogene TRBV3-2) with TRBJ2-3; D possibly corresponds to TRBD2 (6 bases). The CDR3 contains 17 residues. The ends were cut back, 1 base at V and 7 bases at J, with 21 bases in the middle. Germline V gene lookup returns CDR1 LGHDT and CDR2 YNNKEL (reference sequence). The CDR3 sequence: CASSQGFTGDLSNTQYF. DNA for the CDR3: TGTGCCAGCAGCCAAGGGTTTACGGGGGATCTTTCAAATACGCAGTATTTT.

The V and J genes are TRBV9 and TRBJ1-3; D is unclear. The germline CDR1 and CDR2 sequences are SGDLS and YYNGEE. V shed 2 bases and J shed 0 bases, with 3 bases lying between them. The CDR3 extends over 13 amino acids. This CDR3 reads CASSVNSGNTIYF. The DNA for the CDR3 is TGTGCCAGCAGCGTTAACTCTGGAAACACCATATATTTT. Drawing the rest from reference TRBV9 and TRBJ1-3, the complete variable domain is DSGVTQTPKHLITATGQRVTLRCSPRSGDLSVYWYQQSLDQGLQFLIQYYNGEERAKGNILERFSAQQFPDLHSELNLSSLELGDSALYFCASSVNSGNTIYFGEGSWLTVV.

The V gene is TRBV19, the J gene TRBJ1-5, with 7 positions matching TRBD1. This CDR3 is 14 amino acids long. Germline V gene lookup returns CDR1 LNHDA and CDR2 SQIVND (reference sequence). J gave up 2 bases and V 8 bases, and 6 bases lay outside the gene matches. The CDR3: CASYDRVGNQPQHF. The CDR3 DNA is TGTGCCAGTTATGACAGGGTTGGCAATCAGCCCCAGCATTTT.

CDR3 bases: TGTGCCAGCAGTGCTCGCCCGTTGGTGGATAACGGGGGCTACACCTTC. Its protein product is CASSARPLVDNGGYTF. This chain links TRBV27 with TRBJ1-2; D is undetermined. The V and J ends lost 5 bases and 8 bases respectively, with 24 bases between them. Germline CDR1 is MNHEY and CDR2 is SMNVEV (reference sequence). The CDR3 contains 16 residues.

This chain connects TRBV19 to TRBJ1-1; D not certain. There are 15 residues in the CDR3. Trimming cost V 1 base and J 4 bases, with 13 bases left between them. The germline CDR1 and CDR2 sequences are LNHDA and SQIVND (reference sequence). The DNA for the CDR3 is TGTGCCAGTAGTATAGCTGGGGAAGGAGGCACTGAAGCTTTCTTT. Amino acid sequence: CASSIAGEGGTEAFF.